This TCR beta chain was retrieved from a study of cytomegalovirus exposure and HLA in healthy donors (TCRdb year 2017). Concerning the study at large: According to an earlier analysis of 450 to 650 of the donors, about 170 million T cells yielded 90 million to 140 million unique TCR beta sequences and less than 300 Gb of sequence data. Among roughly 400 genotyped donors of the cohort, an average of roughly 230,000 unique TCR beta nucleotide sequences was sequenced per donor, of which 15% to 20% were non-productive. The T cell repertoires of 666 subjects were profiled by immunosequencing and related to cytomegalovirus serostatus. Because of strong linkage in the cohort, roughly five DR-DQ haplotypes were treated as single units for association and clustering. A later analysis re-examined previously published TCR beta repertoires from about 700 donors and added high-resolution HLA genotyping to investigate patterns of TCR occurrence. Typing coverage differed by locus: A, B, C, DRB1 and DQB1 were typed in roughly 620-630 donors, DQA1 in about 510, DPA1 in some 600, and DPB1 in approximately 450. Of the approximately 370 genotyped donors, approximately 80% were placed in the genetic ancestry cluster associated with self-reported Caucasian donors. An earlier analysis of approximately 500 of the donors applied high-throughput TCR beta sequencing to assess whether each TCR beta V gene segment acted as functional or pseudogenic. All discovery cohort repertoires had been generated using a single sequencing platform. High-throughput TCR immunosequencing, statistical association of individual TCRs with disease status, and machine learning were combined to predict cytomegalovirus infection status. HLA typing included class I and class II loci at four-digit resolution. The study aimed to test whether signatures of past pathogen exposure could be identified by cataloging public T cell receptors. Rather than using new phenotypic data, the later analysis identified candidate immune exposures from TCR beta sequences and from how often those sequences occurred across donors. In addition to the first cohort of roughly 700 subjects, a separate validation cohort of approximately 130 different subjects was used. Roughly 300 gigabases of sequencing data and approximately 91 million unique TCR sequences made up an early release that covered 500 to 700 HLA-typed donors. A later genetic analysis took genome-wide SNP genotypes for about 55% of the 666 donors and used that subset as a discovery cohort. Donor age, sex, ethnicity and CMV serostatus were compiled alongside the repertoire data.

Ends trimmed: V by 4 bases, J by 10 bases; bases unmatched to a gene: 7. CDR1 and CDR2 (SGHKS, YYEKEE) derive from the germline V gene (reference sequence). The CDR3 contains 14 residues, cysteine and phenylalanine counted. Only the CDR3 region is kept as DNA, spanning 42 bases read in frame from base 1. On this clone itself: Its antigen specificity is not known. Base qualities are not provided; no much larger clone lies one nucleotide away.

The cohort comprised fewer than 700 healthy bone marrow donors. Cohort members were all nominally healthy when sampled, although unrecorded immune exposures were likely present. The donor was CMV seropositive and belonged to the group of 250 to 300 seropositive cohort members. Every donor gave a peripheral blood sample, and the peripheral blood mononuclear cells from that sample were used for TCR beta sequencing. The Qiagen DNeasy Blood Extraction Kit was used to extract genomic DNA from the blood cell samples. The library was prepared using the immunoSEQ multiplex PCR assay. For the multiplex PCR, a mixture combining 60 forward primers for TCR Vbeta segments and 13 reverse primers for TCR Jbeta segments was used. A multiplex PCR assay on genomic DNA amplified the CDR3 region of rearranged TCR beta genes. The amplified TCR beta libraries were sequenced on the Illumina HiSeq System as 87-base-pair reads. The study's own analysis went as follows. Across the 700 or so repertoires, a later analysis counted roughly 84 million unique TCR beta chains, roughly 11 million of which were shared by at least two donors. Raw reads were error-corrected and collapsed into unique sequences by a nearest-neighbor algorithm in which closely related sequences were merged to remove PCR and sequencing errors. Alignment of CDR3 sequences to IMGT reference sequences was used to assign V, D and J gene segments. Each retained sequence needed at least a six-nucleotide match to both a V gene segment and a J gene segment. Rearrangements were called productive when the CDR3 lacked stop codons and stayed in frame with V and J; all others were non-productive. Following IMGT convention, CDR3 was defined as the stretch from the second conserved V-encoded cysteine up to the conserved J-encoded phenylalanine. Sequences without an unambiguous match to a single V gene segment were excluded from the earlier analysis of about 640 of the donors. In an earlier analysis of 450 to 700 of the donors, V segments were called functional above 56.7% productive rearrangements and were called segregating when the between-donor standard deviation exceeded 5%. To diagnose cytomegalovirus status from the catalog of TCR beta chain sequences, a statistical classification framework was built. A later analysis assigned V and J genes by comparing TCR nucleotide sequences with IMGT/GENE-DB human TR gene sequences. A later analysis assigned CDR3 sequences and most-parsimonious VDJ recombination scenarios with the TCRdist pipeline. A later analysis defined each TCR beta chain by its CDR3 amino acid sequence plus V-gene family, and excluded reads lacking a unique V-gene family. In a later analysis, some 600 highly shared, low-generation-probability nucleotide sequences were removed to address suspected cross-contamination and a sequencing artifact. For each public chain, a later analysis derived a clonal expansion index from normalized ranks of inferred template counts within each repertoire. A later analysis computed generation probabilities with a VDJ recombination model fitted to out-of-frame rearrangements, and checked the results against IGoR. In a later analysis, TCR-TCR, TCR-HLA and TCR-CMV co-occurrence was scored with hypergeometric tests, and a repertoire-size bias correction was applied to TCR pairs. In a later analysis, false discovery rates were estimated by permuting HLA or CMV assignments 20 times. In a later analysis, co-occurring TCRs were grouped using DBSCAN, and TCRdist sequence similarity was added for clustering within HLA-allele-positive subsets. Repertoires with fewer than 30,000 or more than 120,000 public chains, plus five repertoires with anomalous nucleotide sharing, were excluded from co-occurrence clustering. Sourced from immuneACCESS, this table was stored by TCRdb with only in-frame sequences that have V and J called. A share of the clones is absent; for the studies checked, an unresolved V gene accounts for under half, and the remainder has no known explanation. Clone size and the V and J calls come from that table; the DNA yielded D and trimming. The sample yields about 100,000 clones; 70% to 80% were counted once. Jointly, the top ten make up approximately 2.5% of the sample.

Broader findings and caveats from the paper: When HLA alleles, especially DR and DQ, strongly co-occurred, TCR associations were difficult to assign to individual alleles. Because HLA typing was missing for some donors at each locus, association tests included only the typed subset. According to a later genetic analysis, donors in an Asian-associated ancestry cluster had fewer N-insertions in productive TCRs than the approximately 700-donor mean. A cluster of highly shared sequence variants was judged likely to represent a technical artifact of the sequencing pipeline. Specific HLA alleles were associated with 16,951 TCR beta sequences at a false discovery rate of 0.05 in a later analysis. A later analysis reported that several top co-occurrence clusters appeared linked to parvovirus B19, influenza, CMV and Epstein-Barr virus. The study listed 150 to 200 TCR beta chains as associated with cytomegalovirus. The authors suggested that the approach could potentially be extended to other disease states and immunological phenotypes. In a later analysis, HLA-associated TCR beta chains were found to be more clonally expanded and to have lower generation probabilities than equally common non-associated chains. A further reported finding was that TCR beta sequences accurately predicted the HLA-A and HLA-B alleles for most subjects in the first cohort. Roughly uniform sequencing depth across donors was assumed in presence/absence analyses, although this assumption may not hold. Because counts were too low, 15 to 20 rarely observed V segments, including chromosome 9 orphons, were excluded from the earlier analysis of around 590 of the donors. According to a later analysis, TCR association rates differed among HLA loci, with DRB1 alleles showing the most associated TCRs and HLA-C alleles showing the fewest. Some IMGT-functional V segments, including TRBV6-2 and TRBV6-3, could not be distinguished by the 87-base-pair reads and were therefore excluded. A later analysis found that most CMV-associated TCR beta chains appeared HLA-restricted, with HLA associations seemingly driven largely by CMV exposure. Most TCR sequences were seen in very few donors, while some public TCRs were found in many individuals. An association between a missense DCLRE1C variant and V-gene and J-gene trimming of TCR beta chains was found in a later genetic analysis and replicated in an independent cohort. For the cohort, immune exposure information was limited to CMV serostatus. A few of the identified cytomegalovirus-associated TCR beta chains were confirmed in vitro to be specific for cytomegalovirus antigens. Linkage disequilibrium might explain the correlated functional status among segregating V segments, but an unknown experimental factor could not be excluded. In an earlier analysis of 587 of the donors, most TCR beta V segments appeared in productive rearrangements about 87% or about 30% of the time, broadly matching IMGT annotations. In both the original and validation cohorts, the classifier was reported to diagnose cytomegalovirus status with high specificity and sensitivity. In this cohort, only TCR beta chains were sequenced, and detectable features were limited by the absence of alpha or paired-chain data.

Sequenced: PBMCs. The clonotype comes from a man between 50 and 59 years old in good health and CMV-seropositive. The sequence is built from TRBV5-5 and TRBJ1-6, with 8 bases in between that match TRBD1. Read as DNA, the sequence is TGTGCCAGCAGCGCCGACAGGGGTAACTCACCCCTCCACTTT. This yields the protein CASSADRGNSPLHF.